Listed here are 23 T cell receptor beta chains from one sample, sequenced in a study of long-term antiretroviral therapy in people with HIV. Sequencing relied on immunoSEQ assay v3.0, run at survey level. Some clones are missing from TCRdb's copy, which holds only in-frame ones; the method was immunoSEQ multiplex PCR. The sample has 25,000 to 40,000 clones; 70% to 90% are singletons. The starting material was unsorted PBMCs, obtained 1.1 years after starting antiretroviral therapy. These receptors all come from a man in his late teens or twenties with HIV.

The rearrangement joins TRBV11-2 to TRBJ2-5; D is possibly TRBD1 (5 bases). Germline V lookup: CDR1 SGHAT, CDR2 FQNNGV. V was shortened by 6 bases and J by 1 base, with 9 bases between the two germline ends. The CDR3 is 13 residues long. For the CDR3, the DNA is TGTGCCAGCAGAAGGGGAACCCAAGAGACCCAGTACTTC. Translating gives CASRRGTQETQYF.

V is TRBV28 and J is TRBJ2-2; maybe TRBD1 (5 bases). The V end lost 4 bases, the J end lost 5 bases, and 14 bases lay between the germline ends. Germline V CDR1 and CDR2: MDHEN, SYDVKM. The CDR3 sequence is 15 residues long. Here the CDR3 reads CASSSVSGKTGELFF. In DNA, the CDR3 is TGTGCCAGCAGTTCTGTTTCAGGGAAGACCGGGGAGCTGTTTTTT.

V and J are TRBV18 and TRBJ2-1; 12 nucleotides line up with TRBD1. The CDR3 spans 15 residues. The V gene end was trimmed by 0 bases and the J gene end by 8 bases; junction bases not matched to a gene: 2. Germline loops: CDR1 KGHSH, CDR2 LQKENI. The DNA of the CDR3 is TGTGCCAGCTCACCACCGGGACAGGGGGCTTATGAGCAGTTCTTC. Its protein is CASSPPGQGAYEQFF.

The chain couples TRBV10-2 to TRBJ1-5, with D unclear. Per germline, CDR1 WSHSY and CDR2 SAAADI. The CDR3 is 16 residues long. V was shortened by 5 bases and J by 5 bases, with 19 bases between the two germline ends. The CDR3 protein is CASSKTRGGWDQPQHF. Here the CDR3 DNA reads TGCGCCAGCAGTAAGACCCGGGGAGGGTGGGATCAGCCCCAGCATTTT.

This chain links TRBV2 with TRBJ1-2, with D hard to call. Germline V gives CDR1 SNHLY, CDR2 FYNNEI. The V gene lost 7 bases and the J gene lost 1 base, with 13 bases spanning the gap. The CDR3 runs to 14 residues. The CDR3 coding sequence is TGTGCCAGCATCCTGGAGAAGGGTAACTATGGCTACACCTTC. Translation gives CASILEKGNYGYTF.

The rearrangement links TRBV7-9 to TRBJ2-1, with a possible D match to TRBD2 (6 bases). The V gene lost 6 bases and the J gene lost 6 bases, with 18 bases spanning the gap. Germline V gene data show CDR1 as SEHNR and CDR2 as FQNEAQ (reference sequence). There are 15 residues in the CDR3. The CDR3 region is CASRVRGGGANEQFF. Here the CDR3 DNA reads TGTGCCAGCAGGGTCCGGGGAGGAGGGGCCAATGAGCAGTTCTTC.

CDR3 sequence (DNA): TGTGCCAGCAGCTCCACGGGACTAGCCAAAAACATTCAGTACTTC. It is translated as CASSSTGLAKNIQYF. This chain connects TRBV7-2 to TRBJ2-4, with D perhaps TRBD2 (6 bases). The V end was cut by 4 bases, the J end by 0 bases, with 10 bases between. The CDR3 length is 15 residues. Germline V gene sequence: CDR1 SGHTA, CDR2 FQGNSA.

The chain is built from TRBV6-5 and TRBJ2-1; no reliable D call. This CDR3 is built from 14 residues. Germline CDR1 reads MNHEY; CDR2 reads SVGAGI. Trimming left V 0 bases short and J 9 bases short, with 12 bases between. The CDR3 region is CASSYSPRGGEQFF. CDR3 DNA: TGTGCCAGCAGTTACTCGCCCCGTGGTGGTGAGCAGTTCTTC.

The CDR3 region is CASSRPIQGGNTEAFF. The CDR3 DNA reads TGTGCCAGCAGCCGACCAATTCAGGGAGGAAACACTGAAGCTTTCTTT. This sequence joins TRBV4-2 and TRBJ1-1; D may be TRBD1 (5 bases). Germline assignment: CDR1 LGHNA and CDR2 YNFKEQ. The CDR3 is made up of 16 amino acids. Trimming shortened V by 4 bases and J by 2 bases, and 17 bases separated the two germline ends.

This rearrangement joins TRBV5-1 to TRBJ2-1; 8 bases map to TRBD1. With 3 bases clipped from V and 2 bases from J, the junction kept 16 bases outside the gene matches. The CDR3 consists of 19 residues. The V gene's germline CDR1 is SGHRS and CDR2 YFSETQ. The CDR3 nucleotides are TGCGCCAGCAGCTCGCCTTACGACCAGGGGGCGACCCCCTACAATGAGCAGTTCTTC. Translation gives CASSSPYDQGATPYNEQFF.

The rearrangement uses TRBV27 and TRBJ1-1; possibly TRBD1 for D (5 bases). Germline-derived CDR1 and CDR2 are MNHEY and SMNVEV (reference sequence). The V gene lost 1 base and the J gene lost 4 bases, with 10 bases spanning the gap. The CDR3 length is 14 residues. The CDR3: CASSLYRRGTEAFF. Here the CDR3 DNA reads TGTGCCAGCAGTTTATACAGGCGGGGCACTGAAGCTTTCTTT.

Only one count was recorded for this clone. The chain uses TRBV29-1 and TRBJ2-1, with 7 bases lining up with TRBD1. The CDR3 spans 13 residues. Germline V lookup: CDR1 SQVTM, CDR2 ANQGSEA. V lost 3 bases to trimming and J lost 3 bases; unmatched junction nucleotides: 2. CDR3 coding DNA: TGCAGCGTTGACAGGGACAGCTACAATGAGCAGTTCTTC. As protein: CSVDRDSYNEQFF.

The V call is TRBV27, the J call TRBJ1-1; D is unresolved. The germline gives CDR1 MNHEY, CDR2 SMNVEV (reference sequence). The CDR3 contains 13 residues. Trimming stripped 0 bases from V and 5 bases from J, with 7 bases between. CDR3 sequence: CASSLSAETEAFF. The CDR3 region has the DNA TGTGCCAGCAGTTTATCAGCAGAGACTGAAGCTTTCTTT.

V is TRBV28 and J is TRBJ1-4, with 9 bases that match TRBD1. Germline trimming cut 4 bases from V and 8 bases from J; bases unmatched to any gene: 5. The CDR3 has 14 residues. In germline, CDR1 is MDHEN, CDR2 SYDVKM. The CDR3 nucleotides are TGTGCCAGCAGTTCGGGACAGGGTAGGGAAAAACTGTTTTTT. It encodes CASSSGQGREKLFF.

V gene TRBV11-2 combines with J gene TRBJ1-2; D is possibly TRBD1 (5 bases). Trimming stripped 3 bases from V and 8 bases from J, with 7 bases between. The length of the CDR3 is 11 residues. CDR1 is SGHAT, CDR2 FQNNGV, per germline. CDR3 amino acids: CASSFRGGYTF. The CDR3 coding sequence is TGTGCCAGCAGCTTTAGGGGAGGCTACACCTTC.

V usage is TRBV7-9 and J usage is TRBJ1-5; D unresolved. This CDR3 has 14 amino acids. CDR1 SEHNR and CDR2 FQNEAQ come from the germline V gene (reference sequence). The ends were cut back, 1 base at V and 3 bases at J, with 7 bases in the middle. The CDR3 loop is CASSLGADNQPQHF. CDR3 DNA sequence: TGTGCCAGCAGCTTAGGGGCAGACAATCAGCCCCAGCATTTT.

The J gene is TRBJ2-1, the V gene TRBV15; D remains ambiguous. V was clipped by 0 bases and J by 10 bases, with 19 bases between them. CDR1 LNHNV and CDR2 YYDKDF come from the germline V gene (reference sequence). The CDR3 contains 16 residues. The CDR3 DNA is TGTGCCACCAGCAGAGATGCCGTGGGGATGGGTAGGGAGCAGTTCTTC. This encodes CATSRDAVGMGREQFF.

CDR3 coding DNA: TGCGCCAGCAGCCAAAGACAGGCCCTGTCACCTAATGAAAAACTGTTTTTT. As protein: CASSQRQALSPNEKLFF. This chain joins TRBV4-1 and TRBJ1-4, with TRBD1 as a possible D gene (6 bases). Per the germline V gene, CDR1 is MGHRA and CDR2 is YSYEKL. The CDR3 runs 17 residues. Between the trimmed V and J ends, which lost 2 bases and 3 bases, there was a span of 16 bases.

The chain couples TRBV7-9 to TRBJ2-1, with D maybe TRBD2 (5 bases). In germline, CDR1 is SEHNR, CDR2 FQNEAQ (reference sequence). The CDR3 length is 15 residues. The V gene lost 3 bases and the J gene lost 7 bases, with 16 bases spanning the gap. The CDR3 DNA reads TGTGCCAGCAGCTTGACAAGCGGCGGGCAGAATGAGCAGTTCTTC. Translating it yields CASSLTSGGQNEQFF.

This clone has a handful of counts. The V and J genes are TRBV2 and TRBJ1-1; unclear D gene. The germline V gene encodes CDR1 SNHLY and CDR2 FYNNEI. The CDR3 totals 13 residues. V lost 8 bases and J 2 bases, leaving 12 bases between the germline ends. The DNA for the CDR3 is TGTGCCAGCTCTAGCCTGTTTAACACTGAAGCTTTCTTT. This translates into CASSSLFNTEAFF. The whole variable domain, filled in from reference TRBV2 and TRBJ1-1, reads EPEVTQTPSHQVTQMGQEVILRCVPISNHLYFYWYRQILGQKVEFLVSFYNNEISEKSEIFDDQFSVERPDGSNFTLKIRSTKLEDSAMYFCASSSLFNTEAFFGQGTRLTVV.

V gene TRBV19 combines with J gene TRBJ1-2; TRBD1 matches at 9 bases. The J segment lost 0 bases and the V segment lost 4 bases, leaving 12 bases of the junction unmatched. Germline V gene sequence: CDR1 LNHDA, CDR2 SQIVND (reference sequence). The CDR3 covers 18 residues. As DNA, the CDR3 is TGTGCCAGTAGTAGCACCGGGACAGGGAGTCACCCTAACTATGGCTACACCTTC. As protein: CASSSTGTGSHPNYGYTF.

V and J are TRBV7-8 and TRBJ2-5; 9 bases are a match to TRBD1. Germline V gives CDR1 SGHVS, CDR2 FQNEAQ. The CDR3 sequence is 16 residues long. V lost 5 bases to trimming and J lost 3 bases; unmatched junction nucleotides: 10. The CDR3, as DNA: TGTGCCAGCAGCGCCTTTACAGGGGGCGCAGAAGAGACCCAGTACTTC. This codes for CASSAFTGGAEETQYF.

J is TRBJ1-2 and V is TRBV6-1; D is undetermined. V gave up 1 base and J gave up 8 bases, with 11 bases separating them. This CDR3 spans 13 amino acids. CDR1 and CDR2 from the germline V gene are MNHNS and SASEGT. CDR3 in amino acids: CASSEVPHEGYTF. The CDR3 coding sequence is TGTGCCAGCAGTGAAGTGCCACATGAGGGCTACACCTTC.